The T cell receptor beta chain described here comes from a study of T-cell reconstitution after alpha-beta-depleted transplantation in children. This clonotype was counted at least ten times. Preparation of the TCRbeta library involved a method that used unique molecular identifiers. TCRdb itself ran the PCR reads through MiXCR, one entry per CDR3 protein. The sample carries a few hundred thousand distinct CDR3 sequences, around 9.9% recorded once. The junction had 10 bases not matched to a gene; V was cut back by 4 bases and J by 2 bases. Per the germline V gene, CDR1 is DFQATT and CDR2 is SNEGSKA (reference sequence). This CDR3 contains 16 residues.

The chain has TRBV20-1 and TRBJ2-3, with 9 bases matching TRBD2. Source: PBMCs from the stem cell graft donor, taken from the stem cell graft. This clonotype was sampled from a human donor who donated a stem cell graft to a child with acute myeloid leukemia. Here the CDR3 reads CSAMGNLAGATDTQYF. The CDR3 DNA reads TGCAGTGCTATGGGCAACTTAGCGGGGGCCACAGATACGCAGTATTTT.